In its sample, the clone carrying this T cell receptor (beta chain) was seen a few times. After removal of 4 bases from V and 6 bases from J, the junction contained 12 bases not matched to a gene. The CDR3 length is 15 residues. The germline gives CDR1 ENHRY, CDR2 SYGVKD. TCRdb redid the calling of the 5' RACE reads with MiXCR, one entry per CDR3 protein. The sample records around 300,000 distinct CDR3 sequences, approximately 19% being singletons. The record originates from a study of T-cell memory formation after mild COVID-19. Sequenced sample: PBMCs or a T cell subset sorted from them (not recorded which). The chain has TRBV10-3 and TRBJ2-7; 7 bases agree with TRBD2. The receptor comes from a man younger than 30 who had mild COVID-19 (a few samples of this study predate the infection). Cell type and time point are not known. This CDR3 is CAISGRLADTSEQYF. CDR3 nucleotide sequence: TGTGCCATCAGTGGAAGACTAGCTGACACCTCCGAGCAGTACTTC.